This T cell receptor (beta chain) is from a study of T cell responses to AZD1222 COVID-19 vaccine. Note on this clone: Antigen specificity is unknown.

Study observations and caveats: Just 5 or 6 AZD1222 recipients tested seropositive at baseline. Unmutated variant regions reportedly attract nearly half of all spike-specific TCRs.

Data came from immunoSEQ multiplex PCR; TCRdb stores just in-frame clones and leaves some out. The table shows about 96,000 clones, with roughly 90% occurring only once. The TCR originated in an adult in good health. Specimen: peripheral blood, collected on day 0 of AZD1222 vaccination.

The CDR3 bases are TGTGCCAGCAGCTTGCAGGCTAGCGGTAACACAGATACGCAGTATTTT. Encoded protein: CASSLQASGNTDTQYF. The gene calls are TRBV9 and TRBJ2-3, with 7 bases that match TRBD2. Looked up from germline, CDR1 is SGDLS and CDR2 is YYNGEE. This CDR3 has 16 amino acids. Unmatched junction bases numbered 10, after V lost 4 bases and J lost 2 bases. The entire variable domain, with the rest obtained from reference TRBV9 and TRBJ2-3, is as follows: DSGVTQTPKHLITATGQRVTLRCSPRSGDLSVYWYQQSLDQGLQFLIQYYNGEERAKGNILERFSAQQFPDLHSELNLSSLELGDSALYFCASSLQASGNTDTQYFGPGTRLTVL.